Below, 15 T cell receptor beta chains from the same sample are listed, as sequenced in a study of blood T cell repertoires in COVID-19. The protocol was immunoSEQ multiplex PCR, while the TCRdb copy is restricted to in-frame clones and leaves out a portion. This table holds about 360,000 clones, around 83% found once. Sequencing used peripheral blood. The receptors were gathered from a man under 40 with active or convalescent COVID-19.

The genes are TRBV12-5 and TRBJ1-3, with D possibly matching TRBD1 (5 bases). The CDR3 sequence is 16 residues long. Germline CDR1 reads LGHNT; CDR2 reads FRNRAP. With 3 bases removed from V and 1 base from J, the gap between germline ends came to 13 bases. The CDR3 loop is CASGFLGGKSGNTIYF. The CDR3, as DNA: TGTGCTAGTGGTTTTTTGGGGGGAAAGTCTGGAAACACCATATATTTT.

The chain couples TRBV4-1 to TRBJ2-7; no firm D call. Trimming stripped 0 bases from V and 2 bases from J, with 8 bases between. CDR1 is MGHRA and CDR2 is YSYEKL in the germline V gene. The CDR3 contains 14 residues. This CDR3 reads CASSQEPLPYEQYF. Here the CDR3 DNA reads TGCGCCAGCAGCCAAGAACCCCTACCCTACGAGCAGTACTTC.

The gene calls are TRBV18 and TRBJ2-1; D perhaps matches TRBD2 (5 bases). Trimming stripped 6 bases from V and 10 bases from J, with 16 bases between. The CDR3 totals 13 residues. CDR1 KGHSH and CDR2 LQKENI come from the germline V gene. The CDR3 region has the DNA TGTGCCAGCTCTCGCACGGACTGGTCCGAGCAGTTCTTC. Translated: CASSRTDWSEQFF.

The chain links TRBV5-1 to TRBJ1-1; D gene uncertain. Germline V gives CDR1 SGHRS, CDR2 YFSETQ. Trimming took 0 bases from V and 5 from J, leaving 8 bases between them. CDR3 length: 13 amino acids. CDR3 nucleotides: TGCGCCAGCAGCTTGGACCATCGGACTGAAGCTTTCTTT. Protein product: CASSLDHRTEAFF.

The rearrangement links TRBV30 to TRBJ1-2; 7 nucleotides match TRBD1. The CDR3 extends over 13 amino acids. The V and J ends lost 4 bases and 0 bases, in that order; junction bases with no gene match: 2. Germline V gene sequence: CDR1 GTSNPN, CDR2 SVGIG (reference sequence). This chain's CDR3 is CAWTGGPNYGYTF. The CDR3 region has the DNA TGTGCCTGGACAGGGGGGCCTAACTATGGCTACACCTTC.

The rearrangement uses TRBV5-5 and TRBJ1-5, with TRBD1 matching 7 bases. The J segment lost 5 bases and the V segment lost 5 bases, leaving 13 bases of the junction unmatched. The CDR3 spans 16 residues. CDR1 and CDR2 (germline): SGHKS, YYEKEE (reference sequence). The DNA for the CDR3 is TGTGCCAGCAGAGGGACAGTGGTCACTTCGGATCAGCCCCAGCATTTT. Protein product: CASRGTVVTSDQPQHF.

The chain couples TRBV11-2 to TRBJ2-1; possible D gene TRBD2, 5 bases. V was trimmed by 1 base and J by 10 bases, leaving 11 bases between them. The CDR3 is made up of 13 amino acids. CDR1 is SGHAT, CDR2 FQNNGV, per germline. The CDR3 loop is CASSLARVGEQFF. CDR3 DNA: TGTGCCAGCAGCTTAGCGCGGGTGGGGGAGCAGTTCTTC.

This clone appeared a single time. The V and J genes are TRBV28 and TRBJ2-3, with D tentatively TRBD1 (5 bases). V was cut by 5 bases and J by 6 bases, with 15 bases left in between. The CDR3 is 14 residues long. Germline V gene data show CDR1 as MDHEN and CDR2 as SYDVKM. The CDR3 nucleotides read TGTGCCAGCAGTAACCCCCAGGGAAGGGATACGCAGTATTTT. Amino acids: CASSNPQGRDTQYF.

Written as DNA, the CDR3 is TGCGCCAGCAGTGAGTCGTCGGGACAGATTTACAATGAGCAGTTCTTC. Amino acids: CASSESSGQIYNEQFF. The chain uses TRBV10-2 and TRBJ2-1; 7 bases line up with TRBD1. The trim removed 0 bases at V and 4 bases at J, leaving 6 bases unmatched. Germline-derived CDR1 and CDR2 are WSHSY and SAAADI. CDR3 size: 16 residues.

The chain recombines TRBV19 with TRBJ1-2; D not resolved. The CDR3 covers 14 residues. The germline gives CDR1 LNHDA, CDR2 SQIVND (reference sequence). V shed 2 bases and J shed 0 bases, with 7 bases lying between them. For the CDR3, the DNA is TGTGCCAGTAGTATAAGCGATTCTAACTATGGCTACACCTTC. This translates into CASSISDSNYGYTF.

This rearrangement joins TRBV21-1 to TRBJ1-3; TRBD1 is the table's D call, not checked against the DNA. TRBV21-1 has pseudogene status. CDR3 length: 15 amino acids. The CDR3 here is CASSKRGPGGNTIYF. In DNA form, the CDR3 reads TGTGCCAGCAGCAAAAGGGGGCCGGGTGGAAACACCATATATTTT.

This clone was found a few times. The rearrangement joins TRBV6-1 to TRBJ2-7; D might be TRBD2 (6 bases). CDR1 is MNHNS and CDR2 is SASEGT in the germline V gene. The length of the CDR3 is 15 residues. The V end lost 2 bases, the J end lost 4 bases, and 15 bases lay between the germline ends. The DNA for the CDR3 is TGTGCCAGCAGTGAACTGTTTTACGGGGGATACGAGCAGTACTTC. Encoded protein: CASSELFYGGYEQYF.

The rearrangement uses TRBV27 and TRBJ2-7, with 9 bases identical to TRBD1. The CDR3 covers 15 residues. V was clipped by 6 bases and J by 2 bases; unmatched bases: 8. The germline V gene encodes CDR1 MNHEY and CDR2 SMNVEV (reference sequence). CDR3 nucleotide sequence: TGTGCCAGCAGCCCTAGGACAGGGGCGGCCTACGAGCAGTACTTC. As protein: CASSPRTGAAYEQYF.

The chain couples TRBV7-8 to TRBJ2-1; D is unresolved. The CDR3 runs 11 residues. The V gene lost 5 bases and the J gene lost 4 bases, with 3 bases spanning the gap. Germline values: CDR1 SGHVS, CDR2 FQNEAQ. CDR3 nucleotides: TGTGCCAGCAGCCCATACAATGAGCAGTTCTTC. This gives the protein CASSPYNEQFF. Complete variable domain (other parts from reference TRBV7-8 and TRBJ2-1): GAGVSQSPRYKVAKRGQDVALRCDPISGHVSLFWYQQALGQGPEFLTYFQNEAQLDKSGLPSDRFFAERPEGSVSTLKIQRTQQEDSAVYLCASSPYNEQFFGPGTRLTVL.

This clone was seen only a few times. The rearrangement links TRBV30 to TRBJ2-7; D not resolved. The CDR3 spans 13 residues. Between the trimmed V and J ends, which lost 2 bases and 3 bases, there was a span of 11 bases. Looked up from germline, CDR1 is GTSNPN and CDR2 is SVGIG (reference sequence). The CDR3 sequence is CAWSSARSYEQYF. CDR3 DNA: TGTGCCTGGAGTTCCGCTCGGAGCTACGAGCAGTACTTC.